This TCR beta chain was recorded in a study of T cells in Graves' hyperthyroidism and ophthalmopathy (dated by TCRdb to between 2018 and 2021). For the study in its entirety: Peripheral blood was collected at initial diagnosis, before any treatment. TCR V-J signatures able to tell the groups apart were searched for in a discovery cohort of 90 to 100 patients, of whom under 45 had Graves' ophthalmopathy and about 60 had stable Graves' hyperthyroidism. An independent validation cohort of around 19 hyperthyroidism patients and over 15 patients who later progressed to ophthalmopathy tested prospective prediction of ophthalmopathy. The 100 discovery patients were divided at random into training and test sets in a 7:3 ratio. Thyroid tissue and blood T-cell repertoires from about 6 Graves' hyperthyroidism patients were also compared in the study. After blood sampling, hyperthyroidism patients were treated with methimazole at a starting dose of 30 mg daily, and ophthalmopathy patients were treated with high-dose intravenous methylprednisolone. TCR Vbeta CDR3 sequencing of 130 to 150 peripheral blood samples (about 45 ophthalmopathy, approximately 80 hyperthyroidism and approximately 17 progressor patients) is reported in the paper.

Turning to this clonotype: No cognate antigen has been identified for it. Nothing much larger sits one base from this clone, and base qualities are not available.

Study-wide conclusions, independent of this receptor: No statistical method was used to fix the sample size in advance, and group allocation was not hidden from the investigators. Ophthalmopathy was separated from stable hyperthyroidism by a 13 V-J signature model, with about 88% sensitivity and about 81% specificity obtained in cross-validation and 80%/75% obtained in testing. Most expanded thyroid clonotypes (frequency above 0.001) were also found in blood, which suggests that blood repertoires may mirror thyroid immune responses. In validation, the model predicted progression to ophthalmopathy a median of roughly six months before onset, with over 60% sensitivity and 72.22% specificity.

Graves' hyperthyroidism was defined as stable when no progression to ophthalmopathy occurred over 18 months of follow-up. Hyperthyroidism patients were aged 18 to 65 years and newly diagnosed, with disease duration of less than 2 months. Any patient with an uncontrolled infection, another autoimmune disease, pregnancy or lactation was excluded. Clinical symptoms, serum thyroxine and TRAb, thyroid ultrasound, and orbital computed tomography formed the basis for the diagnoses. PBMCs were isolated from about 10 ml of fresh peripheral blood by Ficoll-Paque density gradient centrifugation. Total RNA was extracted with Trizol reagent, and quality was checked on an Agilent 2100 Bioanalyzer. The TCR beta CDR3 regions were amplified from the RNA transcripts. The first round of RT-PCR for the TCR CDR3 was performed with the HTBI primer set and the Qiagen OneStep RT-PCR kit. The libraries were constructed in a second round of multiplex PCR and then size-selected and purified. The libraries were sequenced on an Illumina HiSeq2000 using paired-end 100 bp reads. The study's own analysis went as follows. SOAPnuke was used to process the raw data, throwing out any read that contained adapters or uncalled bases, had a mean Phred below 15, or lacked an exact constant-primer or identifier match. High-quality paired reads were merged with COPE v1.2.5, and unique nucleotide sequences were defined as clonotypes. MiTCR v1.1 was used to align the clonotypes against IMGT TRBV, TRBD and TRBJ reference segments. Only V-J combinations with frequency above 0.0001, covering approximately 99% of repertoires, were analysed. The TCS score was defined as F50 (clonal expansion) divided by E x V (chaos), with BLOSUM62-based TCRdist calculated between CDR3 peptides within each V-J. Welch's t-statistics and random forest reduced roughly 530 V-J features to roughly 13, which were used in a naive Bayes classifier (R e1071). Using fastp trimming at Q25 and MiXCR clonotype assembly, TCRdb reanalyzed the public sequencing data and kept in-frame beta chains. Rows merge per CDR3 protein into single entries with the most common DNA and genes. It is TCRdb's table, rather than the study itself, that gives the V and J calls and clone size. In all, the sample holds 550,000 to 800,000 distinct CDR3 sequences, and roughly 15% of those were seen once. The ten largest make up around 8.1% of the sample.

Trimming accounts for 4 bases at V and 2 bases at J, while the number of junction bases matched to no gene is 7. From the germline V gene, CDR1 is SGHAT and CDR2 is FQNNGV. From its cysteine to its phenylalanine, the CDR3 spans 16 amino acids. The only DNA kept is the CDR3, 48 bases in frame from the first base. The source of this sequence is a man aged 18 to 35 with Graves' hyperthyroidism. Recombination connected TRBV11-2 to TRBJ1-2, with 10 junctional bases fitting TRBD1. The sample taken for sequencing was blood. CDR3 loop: CASSSPGQGSNYGYTF. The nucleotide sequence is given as TGTGCCAGCAGCTCTCCGGGACAGGGGTCCAACTATGGCTACACCTTC.